These 18 T cell receptor beta chains originate from one sample sequenced in a study of shared clonotypes between healthy human individuals. Profiling relied on immunoSEQ multiplex PCR, and the TCRdb table lists in-frame clones only, not all of them. This repertoire shows some 630,000 clones, roughly 70% found once; its top ten account for approximately 1.8%. Sequencing was done on a sample of memory CD4+ T cells sorted from blood. The subset denotes: CD45RA-negative fraction. The receptors stem from a young woman in good health.

In DNA, the CDR3 is TGTGCCAGCAGCTTGGCAGGTACTGATGAAAAACTGTTTTTT. This encodes CASSLAGTDEKLFF. The chain uses TRBV5-4 and TRBJ1-4, with unresolved D. The germline V and J ends were trimmed by 0 bases and 6 bases, with 9 bases remaining between them. Germline V gene sequence: CDR1 SGHNT, CDR2 YYREEE (reference sequence). This CDR3 region has 14 residues.

The chain has TRBV2 and TRBJ2-7; 7 bases line up with TRBD1. V shed 6 bases, J shed 9 bases, and the junction held 11 bases outside the gene matches. Per the germline V gene, CDR1 is SNHLY and CDR2 is FYNNEI. The CDR3 totals 13 residues. CDR3 residues: CASSVAGGGRQYF. The CDR3 nucleotides read TGTGCCAGCAGCGTAGCAGGGGGTGGGCGGCAGTACTTC.

This chain links TRBV5-1 with TRBJ1-4, with D hard to call. Trimming shortened V by 0 bases and J by 8 bases, and 14 bases separated the two germline ends. The CDR3 length is 15 residues. The germline V gene encodes CDR1 SGHRS and CDR2 YFSETQ. CDR3 nucleotides: TGCGCCAGCAGCTTGGCCCGGGCAGTAGAGGAAAAACTGTTTTTT. Its protein product is CASSLARAVEEKLFF.

This clone has only one observation. The sample contains more than one DNA sequence encoding this CDR3. V usage is TRBV5-1 and J usage is TRBJ1-1; maybe TRBD1 (5 bases). V was trimmed by 0 bases and J by 5 bases, leaving 8 bases between them. Germline V gene lookup returns CDR1 SGHRS and CDR2 YFSETQ. The CDR3 consists of 13 residues. CDR3 DNA: TGCGCCAGCAGCTTGGAGGGGATAACTGAAGCTTTCTTT. This translates into CASSLEGITEAFF. The variable domain in full, completed from reference TRBV5-1 and TRBJ1-1, reads KAGVTQTPRYLIKTRGQQVTLSCSPISGHRSVSWYQQTPGQGLQFLFEYFSETQRNKGNFPGRFSGRQFSNSRSEMNVSTLELGDSALYLCASSLEGITEAFFGQGTRLTVV.

This sequence joins TRBV6-4 and TRBJ2-7; D call uncertain. Between the trimmed V and J ends, which lost 8 bases and 2 bases, there was a span of 13 bases. The CDR3 totals 13 residues. Germline V gene sequence: CDR1 MRHNA, CDR2 SNTAGT. The CDR3 is CASLVIVTYEQYF. The CDR3 bases are TGTGCCAGCCTAGTGATAGTAACCTACGAGCAGTACTTC.

This chain joins TRBV7-8 and TRBJ2-3; D possibly matches TRBD1 or TRBD2 (5 bases each). The CDR3 has 16 amino acids. Germline values: CDR1 SGHVS, CDR2 FQNEAQ. Trimming pared 4 bases from V and 1 base from J, leaving 15 bases between. The CDR3 sequence is CASSSWGMGGTDTQYF. In DNA form, the CDR3 reads TGTGCCAGCAGCTCGTGGGGGATGGGCGGCACAGATACGCAGTATTTT.

This rearrangement joins TRBV7-9 to TRBJ2-1; D unresolved. V was shortened by 6 bases and J by 7 bases, with 10 bases between the two germline ends. The germline CDR1 and CDR2 sequences are SEHNR and FQNEAQ (reference sequence). CDR3 length equals 12 residues. Here the CDR3 DNA reads TGTGCCAGCAGTGCAAAAGGGAATGAGCAGTTCTTC. Translating it yields CASSAKGNEQFF.

This clone was found a few times. V is TRBV6-6 and J is TRBJ2-1; 7 positions match TRBD1. The CDR3 consists of 15 residues. J gave up 0 bases and V 11 bases, and 10 bases lay outside the gene matches. CDR1 and CDR2 from the germline V gene are MNHNY and SVGAGI (reference sequence). The CDR3 loop is CAARMGTASYNEQFF. CDR3 nucleotides: TGTGCCGCCCGAATGGGGACAGCCTCCTACAATGAGCAGTTCTTC.

V usage is TRBV5-8 and J usage is TRBJ2-5; 7 nucleotides match TRBD2. This CDR3 contains 16 residues. Germline CDR1 reads SGHTS; CDR2 reads YDEGEE. The ends lost 0 bases at V and 4 bases at J; junction bases unmatched: 9. This CDR3 is CASSLGSSGGGETQYF. Written as DNA, the CDR3 is TGTGCCAGCAGCTTGGGGTCTTCGGGGGGAGGAGAGACCCAGTACTTC.

The chain has TRBV11-2 and TRBJ2-7, with 10 bases lining up with TRBD2. V gave up 7 bases and J gave up 2 bases; unmatched junction bases: 8. This CDR3 has 15 amino acids. Germline V gene lookup returns CDR1 SGHAT and CDR2 FQNNGV. CDR3 in amino acids: CASTLGLASTYEQYF. The CDR3 DNA is TGTGCCAGCACTCTGGGACTAGCGTCCACCTACGAGCAGTACTTC.

The J gene is TRBJ1-2, the V gene TRBV9; no reliable D call. The germline V and J ends were trimmed by 3 bases and 4 bases, with 13 bases remaining between them. This CDR3 region has 14 residues. The germline gives CDR1 SGDLS, CDR2 YYNGEE. For the CDR3, the DNA is TGTGCCAGCAGCGCCGCCGGGTATAGCTATGGCTACACCTTC. It encodes CASSAAGYSYGYTF.

This chain uses TRBV19 with TRBJ2-1; 9 bases are shared with TRBD2. The germline gives CDR1 LNHDA, CDR2 SQIVND (reference sequence). Trimming removed 5 bases from V and 8 bases from J; junction bases left unmatched: 13. The CDR3 is made up of 16 amino acids. CDR3 DNA sequence: TGTGCCAGTAGTGGGGGTAGTTCGGGGACTAGCCATGAGCAGTTCTTC. Amino acids: CASSGGSSGTSHEQFF.

V usage is TRBV5-6 and J usage is TRBJ2-7; 9 bases align to TRBD1. The V segment lost 3 bases and the J segment 5 bases; nucleotides outside the gene matches: 9. Germline lookup yields CDR1 SGHDT and CDR2 YYEEEE. The CDR3 sequence is 15 residues long. Here the CDR3 DNA reads TGTGCCAGCAGCTCCCTGGGGGACAGGGTCAACGAGCAGTACTTC. Encoded protein: CASSSLGDRVNEQYF.

The chain uses TRBV5-8 and TRBJ2-2, with D uncertain. CDR1 and CDR2 from the germline V gene are SGHTS and YDEGEE. This CDR3 contains 15 residues. V lost 4 bases to trimming and J lost 2 bases, with 12 bases between them. The CDR3 region is CASSPFRANTGELFF. DNA for the CDR3: TGTGCCAGCAGCCCTTTCCGGGCTAACACCGGGGAGCTGTTTTTT.

This clone was picked up one time. The rearrangement links TRBV5-1 to TRBJ2-7; D is ambiguous. CDR3 length: 12 amino acids. Deletions cut 3 bases from V and 5 bases from J, with 9 bases between. CDR1 is SGHRS, CDR2 YFSETQ, per germline. The CDR3 nucleotides are TGCGCCAGCAGCTCGGTCAGTGACGAGCAGTACTTC. Protein product: CASSSVSDEQYF.

CDR3 sequence: CASRTDPEDTQYF. The CDR3 nucleotides are TGCGCCAGCAGAACCGATCCCGAAGATACGCAGTATTTT. The V and J genes are TRBV5-1 and TRBJ2-3, with D unresolved. Deletions cut 5 bases from V and 5 bases from J, with 12 bases between. The CDR3 spans 13 residues. CDR1 is SGHRS and CDR2 is YFSETQ in the germline V gene. The complete variable domain, with remaining parts taken from reference TRBV5-1 and TRBJ2-3, reads KAGVTQTPRYLIKTRGQQVTLSCSPISGHRSVSWYQQTPGQGLQFLFEYFSETQRNKGNFPGRFSGRQFSNSRSEMNVSTLELGDSALYLCASRTDPEDTQYFGPGTRLTVL.

In regard to this clone: A much bigger clone sits one base away, suggesting this may be a read error. V usage is TRBV2 and J usage is TRBJ2-6; D unclear. Germline V lookup: CDR1 SNHLY, CDR2 FYNNEI. The CDR3 covers 15 residues. Trimming took off 5 bases at V and 2 bases at J, with 10 bases between the two ends. In DNA form, the CDR3 reads TGTGCCAGCAGTTCATTCGGCGCTGGGGCCAACGTCCTGACTTTC. Residues: CASSSFGAGANVLTF.

The genes are TRBV29-1 and TRBJ2-3; 11 bases line up with TRBD2. V gave up 6 bases and J gave up 5 bases; unmatched junction bases: 10. The CDR3 spans 15 residues. Germline loops: CDR1 SQVTM, CDR2 ANQGSEA. The CDR3, as DNA: TGCAGCGTGCCCCCTAGCGGGAGGTCCGGAGATACGCAGTATTTT. Translation: CSVPPSGRSGDTQYF.